The 21 T cell receptor beta chains in this list originate from one sample, sequenced in a study of control samples from healthy donors and cancer patients. The data were produced by immunoSEQ multiplex PCR, yet TCRdb's version contains in-frame clones alone and is incomplete. The sample has some 140,000 clones, roughly nine tenths seen once. The specimen was blood. The receptors stem from a woman in her 30s in good health.

The rearrangement links TRBV2 to TRBJ2-1; D assignment may be TRBD1 or TRBD2 (5 bases each). The CDR3 consists of 13 residues. Germline V gene lookup returns CDR1 SNHLY and CDR2 FYNNEI. The V end lost 6 bases, the J end lost 9 bases, and 15 bases lay between the germline ends. The CDR3 is CASRVQYGGEQFF. The CDR3 nucleotides are TGTGCCAGCAGAGTTCAATATGGGGGTGAGCAGTTCTTC.

This clone was seen only once. The J gene is TRBJ2-2, the V gene TRBV7-2; possibly TRBD1 or TRBD2 for D (5 bases each). The CDR3 has 16 amino acids. Trimming cost V 2 bases and J 6 bases, with 16 bases left between them. CDR1 SGHTA and CDR2 FQGNSA come from the germline V gene. The CDR3 region has the DNA TGTGCCAGCAGCTTACCTCGGGGCCTTACGGCCGGGGAGCTGTTTTTT. Translating gives CASSLPRGLTAGELFF.

The V gene is TRBV3-1 (or the pseudogene TRBV3-2), the J gene TRBJ1-6, with 10 positions matching TRBD1. This CDR3 has 17 amino acids. From germline, CDR1 is LGHDT and CDR2 YNNKEL (reference sequence). V lost 1 base to trimming and J lost 9 bases; unmatched junction nucleotides: 9. The CDR3 nucleotides read TGTGCCAGCAGCCAAGGATTTGGGGACAGGGGTTTTTCACCCCTCCACTTT. Its protein product is CASSQGFGDRGFSPLHF.

This chain connects TRBV2 to TRBJ1-1; perhaps TRBD1 as D (5 bases). Trimming stripped 4 bases from V and 1 base from J, with 10 bases between. The CDR3 loop spans 14 amino acids. The germline V gene encodes CDR1 SNHLY and CDR2 FYNNEI. The CDR3 loop reads CASSGGTSNTEAFF. Here the CDR3 DNA reads TGTGCCAGCAGTGGCGGGACTTCGAACACTGAAGCTTTCTTT.

Notes on this clone: Since the CDR3 does not end with the conserved phenylalanine or tryptophan, this likely comes from a read error. It is unclear where the CDR3 begins or ends on the DNA, so no DNA is shown, and the CDR3 is as TCRdb lists it. The CDR3 loop is CASSQARKT. This sequence joins TRBV3-1 (or the pseudogene TRBV3-2) and TRBJ1-1. The CDR3 spans 9 residues, counting both ends. Germline V lookup: CDR1 LGHDT, CDR2 YNNKEL (reference sequence).

V gene TRBV28 combines with J gene TRBJ2-1, with TRBD2 as a possible D gene (6 bases). Germline loops: CDR1 MDHEN, CDR2 SYDVKM. With 7 bases removed from V and 4 bases from J, the gap between germline ends came to 8 bases. The CDR3 runs to 12 residues. The DNA for the CDR3 is TGTGCCAGCACAGGGACTTACAATGAGCAGTTCTTC. Translated, it gives CASTGTYNEQFF. Together with reference TRBV28 and TRBJ2-1, the CDR3 gives the full variable domain: DVKVTQSSRYLVKRTGEKVFLECVQDMDHENMFWYRQDPGLGLRLIYFSYDVKMKEKGDIPEGYSVSREKKERFSLILESASTNQTSMYLCASTGTYNEQFFGPGTRLTVL.

The chain recombines TRBV2 with TRBJ2-2, with D perhaps TRBD1 or TRBD2 (5 bases each). Trimming took off 8 bases at V and 3 bases at J, with 13 bases between the two ends. Germline CDR1 reads SNHLY; CDR2 reads FYNNEI. The CDR3 extends over 14 amino acids. DNA for the CDR3: TGTGCCAGCGACCGGGACGGCTACACCGGGGAGCTGTTTTTT. Translating gives CASDRDGYTGELFF.

The chain couples TRBV5-4 to TRBJ2-3; the D gene could be TRBD1 or TRBD2 (5 bases each). The CDR3 sequence is 14 residues long. Trimming left V 3 bases short and J 4 bases short, with 12 bases between. Per germline, CDR1 SGHNT and CDR2 YYREEE (reference sequence). The CDR3 DNA follows: TGTGCCAGCAGCTGGGGGACCCGGCCAGATACGCAGTATTTT. It encodes CASSWGTRPDTQYF.

The rearrangement joins TRBV4-1 to TRBJ2-7; 14 nucleotides match TRBD2. From germline, CDR1 is MGHRA and CDR2 YSYEKL. Germline trimming cut 4 bases from V and 2 bases from J; bases unmatched to any gene: 7. The CDR3 length is 17 residues. The CDR3 sequence: CASSPGLAGDLAYEQYF. Written as DNA, the CDR3 is TGCGCCAGCAGCCCGGGACTAGCGGGGGATCTTGCCTACGAGCAGTACTTC.

The genes are TRBV7-9 and TRBJ2-1, with D perhaps TRBD1 (6 bases). In germline, CDR1 is SEHNR, CDR2 FQNEAQ (reference sequence). This CDR3 has 17 amino acids. V gave up 5 bases and J gave up 0 bases, with 17 bases separating them. Here the CDR3 DNA reads TGTGCCAGCAGCCTTAAGGCGGCGGACAGCTCCTACAATGAGCAGTTCTTC. Translation: CASSLKAADSSYNEQFF.

The chain couples TRBV2 to TRBJ1-2, with D possibly matching TRBD1 (5 bases). Germline loops: CDR1 SNHLY, CDR2 FYNNEI. This CDR3 contains 13 residues. V was pared by 3 bases and J by 5 bases, with 10 bases between. Here the CDR3 reads CASSDGRGYGYTF. The CDR3 coding sequence is TGTGCCAGCAGTGATGGGAGGGGTTATGGCTACACCTTC.

V usage is TRBV6-5 and J usage is TRBJ2-7; 9 bases align to TRBD2. CDR1 is MNHEY, CDR2 SVGAGI, per germline. Trimming at V came to 6 bases and at J to 0 bases, leaving 6 bases not matched to a gene. This CDR3 comprises 15 residues. As DNA, the CDR3 is TGTGCCAGCAGCCTAGCGGGGTGGAGCTCCTACGAGCAGTACTTC. Amino acids: CASSLAGWSSYEQYF.

The chain's CDR3 is CASSVVGSGIGGNEQFF. CDR3 sequence (DNA): TGTGCCAGCAGCGTAGTAGGATCGGGAATAGGGGGCAATGAGCAGTTCTTC. This chain joins TRBV9 and TRBJ2-1; a possible D gene is TRBD1 (6 bases). The CDR3 has 17 residues. CDR1 is SGDLS, CDR2 YYNGEE, per germline. Trimming stripped 0 bases from V and 6 bases from J, with 19 bases between.

V and J are TRBV18 and TRBJ2-5, with 7 bases matching TRBD1. After removal of 1 base from V and 4 bases from J, the junction contained 3 bases not matched to a gene. CDR3 length equals 14 residues. Germline assignment: CDR1 KGHSH and CDR2 LQKENI. The CDR3 region has the DNA TGTGCCAGCTCACCACACAGGGGTGGAGAGACCCAGTACTTC. It is translated as CASSPHRGGETQYF.

V is TRBV5-1 and J is TRBJ1-1, with D possibly TRBD1 on 6 matching bases. The CDR3 contains 15 residues. Germline CDR1 reads SGHRS; CDR2 reads YFSETQ. With 4 bases removed from V and 1 base from J, the gap between germline ends came to 14 bases. CDR3 protein: CASSTSGVQNTEAFF. The CDR3 DNA follows: TGCGCCAGCAGCACCTCAGGGGTCCAGAACACTGAAGCTTTCTTT.

The rearrangement joins TRBV5-1 to TRBJ2-1; D tentatively reads TRBD1 or TRBD2 (6 bases each). The CDR3 is 15 residues long. Germline CDR1 reads SGHRS; CDR2 reads YFSETQ. V was shortened by 4 bases and J by 8 bases, with 19 bases between the two germline ends. CDR3 protein: CASSTGTQNLDEQFF. CDR3 DNA sequence: TGCGCCAGCAGCACAGGGACTCAGAATCTGGATGAGCAGTTCTTC.

The chain couples TRBV27 to TRBJ2-1; 9 nucleotides align to TRBD2. With 0 bases clipped from V and 9 bases from J, the junction kept 3 bases outside the gene matches. The CDR3 sequence is 14 residues long. Germline values: CDR1 MNHEY, CDR2 SMNVEV (reference sequence). The CDR3 nucleotides read TGTGCCAGCAGTTTATCCGGACTAGCGTTTGAGCAGTTCTTC. Its translation: CASSLSGLAFEQFF.

Turning to this clone: This same CDR3 is encoded by further DNA sequences in the sample. This chain connects TRBV5-1 to TRBJ2-3; D remains unclear. Trimming took 3 bases from V and 4 from J, leaving 9 bases between them. There are 13 residues in the CDR3. The germline V gene encodes CDR1 SGHRS and CDR2 YFSETQ. This CDR3 is CASSSGDADTQYF. CDR3 nucleotide sequence: TGCGCCAGCAGCTCTGGTGACGCAGATACGCAGTATTTT.

The V and J genes are TRBV3-1 (or the pseudogene TRBV3-2) and TRBJ2-1, with D hard to call. V lost 0 bases and J lost 2, with 5 bases in between. The CDR3 totals 14 residues. Germline CDR1 and CDR2: LGHDT and YNNKEL (reference sequence). The CDR3 spells CASSQDRAYNEQFF. The CDR3 DNA reads TGTGCCAGCAGCCAAGATAGGGCCTACAATGAGCAGTTCTTC.

The chain combines TRBV5-1 with TRBJ1-4; TRBD1 matches 7 bases. The length of the CDR3 is 15 residues. The germline V gene encodes CDR1 SGHRS and CDR2 YFSETQ. V lost 3 bases, J lost 5 bases, and 7 bases stayed unmatched. CDR3 coding DNA: TGCGCCAGCAGCTCTCCGGGACAGTCGAATGAAAAACTGTTTTTT. Its protein product is CASSSPGQSNEKLFF. Together with reference TRBV5-1 and TRBJ1-4, the CDR3 gives the full variable domain: KAGVTQTPRYLIKTRGQQVTLSCSPISGHRSVSWYQQTPGQGLQFLFEYFSETQRNKGNFPGRFSGRQFSNSRSEMNVSTLELGDSALYLCASSSPGQSNEKLFFGSGTQLSVL.

The chain combines TRBV7-9 with TRBJ2-5; D not certain. Per the germline V gene, CDR1 is SEHNR and CDR2 is FQNEAQ (reference sequence). The CDR3 runs 13 residues. V dropped 0 bases and J dropped 1 base, with 3 bases sitting between them. The DNA of the CDR3 is TGTGCCAGCAGCTTAGCGGCCCAAGAGACCCAGTACTTC. This translates into CASSLAAQETQYF.